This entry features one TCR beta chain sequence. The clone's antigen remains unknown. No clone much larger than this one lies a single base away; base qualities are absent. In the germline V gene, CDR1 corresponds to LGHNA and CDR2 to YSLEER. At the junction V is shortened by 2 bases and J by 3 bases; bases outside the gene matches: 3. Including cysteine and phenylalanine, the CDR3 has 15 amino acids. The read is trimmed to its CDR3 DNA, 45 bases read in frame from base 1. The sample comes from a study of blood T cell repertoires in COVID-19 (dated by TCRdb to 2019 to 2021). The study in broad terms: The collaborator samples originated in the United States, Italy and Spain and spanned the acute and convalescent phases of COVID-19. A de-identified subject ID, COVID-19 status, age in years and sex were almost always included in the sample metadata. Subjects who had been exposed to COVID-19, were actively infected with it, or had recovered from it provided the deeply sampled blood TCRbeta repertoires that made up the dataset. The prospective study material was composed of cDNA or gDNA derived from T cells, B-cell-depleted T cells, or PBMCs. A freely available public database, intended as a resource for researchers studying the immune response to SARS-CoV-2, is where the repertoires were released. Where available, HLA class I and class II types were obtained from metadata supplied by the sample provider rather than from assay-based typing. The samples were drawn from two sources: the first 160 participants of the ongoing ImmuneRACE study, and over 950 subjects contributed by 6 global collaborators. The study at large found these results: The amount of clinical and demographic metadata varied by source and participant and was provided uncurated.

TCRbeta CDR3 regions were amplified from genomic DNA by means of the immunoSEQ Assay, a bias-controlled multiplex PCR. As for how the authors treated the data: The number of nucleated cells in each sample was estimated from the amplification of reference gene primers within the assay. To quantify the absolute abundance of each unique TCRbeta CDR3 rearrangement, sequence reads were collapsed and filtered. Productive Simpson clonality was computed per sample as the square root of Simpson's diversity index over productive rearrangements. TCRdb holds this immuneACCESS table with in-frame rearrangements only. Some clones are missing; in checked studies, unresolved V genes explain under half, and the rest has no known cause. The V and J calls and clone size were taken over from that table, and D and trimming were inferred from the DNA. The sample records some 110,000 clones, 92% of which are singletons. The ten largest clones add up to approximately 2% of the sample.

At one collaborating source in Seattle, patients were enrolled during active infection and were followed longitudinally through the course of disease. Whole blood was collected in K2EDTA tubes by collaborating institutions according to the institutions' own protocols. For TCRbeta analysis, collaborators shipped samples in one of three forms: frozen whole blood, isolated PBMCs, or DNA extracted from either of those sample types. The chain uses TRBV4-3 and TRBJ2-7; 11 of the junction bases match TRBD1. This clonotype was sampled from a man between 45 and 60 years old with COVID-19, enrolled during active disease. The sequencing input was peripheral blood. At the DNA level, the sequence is TGCGCCAGCAGCCAATATGGGACAGGGGGCTACGAGCAGTACTTC. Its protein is CASSQYGTGGYEQYF.